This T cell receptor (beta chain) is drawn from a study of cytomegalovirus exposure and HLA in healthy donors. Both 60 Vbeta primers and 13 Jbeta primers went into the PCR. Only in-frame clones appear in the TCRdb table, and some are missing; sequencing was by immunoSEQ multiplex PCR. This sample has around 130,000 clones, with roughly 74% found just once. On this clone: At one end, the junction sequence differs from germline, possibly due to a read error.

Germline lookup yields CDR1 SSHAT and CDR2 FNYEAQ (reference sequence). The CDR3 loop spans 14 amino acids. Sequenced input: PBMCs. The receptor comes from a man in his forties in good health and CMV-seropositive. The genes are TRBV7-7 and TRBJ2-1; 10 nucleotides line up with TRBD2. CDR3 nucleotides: TGTGCTAGCACCTCCCCTAGCGGGAGCAATGAGCAGTTCTTC. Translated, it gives CASTSPSGSNEQFF.